This T cell receptor beta chain was profiled in a study of beta chain features in type 1 diabetes (dated by TCRdb to 2016 to 2019). Context from the whole study: Mean age, gender distribution, total cell number and subset yield did not differ between patients and healthy donors. A total of about 99,000,000 sorted cells were examined across all samples, and RNA yield correlated strongly with the number of cells per subset. In the study, TCRB repertoires of sorted circulating CD4+ T cell subsets from recently diagnosed type 1 diabetes patients were compared with those of matched healthy donors. Regulatory and stem cell-like memory subsets were isolated from only 8 patients and roughly eight healthy donors, whereas naive and central memory subsets came from all 30 or so donors.

Each donor gave one peripheral blood draw, approximately 110 mL on average, collected into heparinised tubes. A BD FACSAria II was used to sort naive, central memory, regulatory and stem cell-like memory CD4+ T cells with a panel that included CD45RO, CCR7, CD25, CD127, CD95 and CD27. Purity was above 95% for every sorted population. Right away, PBMCs were isolated by Lymphoprep density gradient centrifugation and were stained directly, with no culture step. To minimize batch effects, samples were stained and sorted in pairs, one healthy donor with one patient per experiment. Concerning this clone: Its antigen is currently not known. No per-base quality is available; no much larger clone lies one base away.

Paper-wide results and their limitations: Naive, central memory and regulatory TCRB repertoires appeared to be more similar among patients than among healthy donors. Because the HLA sub-analyses included only small numbers of individuals, any influence of HLA type on TCRB rearrangement was left unresolved. In all four CD4+ subsets, TCRB CDR3 length was moderately but significantly shorter in type 1 diabetes patients. Shorter templates might be favored by PCR, yet because patient and control samples were amplified and corrected together, any such skew would affect both groups equally. Sequencing cDNA rather than genomic DNA could over-represent highly expressing activated cells, although activation and CD3 levels did not differ between groups. At VDJ recombination sites, type 1 diabetes patients had fewer insertions and more deleted nucleotides, which implies abnormalities in thymic rearrangement.

For CDR1 and CDR2, the germline V gene lists ENHRY and SYGVKD. Trimming takes 4 bases off V and 4 bases off J; junction bases not matched to a gene: 2. Including the terminal cysteine and phenylalanine, the CDR3 comprises 13 residues. Only the CDR3 portion is preserved as DNA: 39 bases, with reading frame beginning at the first base. The High Capacity cDNA Reverse Transcription Kit was used to reverse transcribe all of the isolated RNA, meaning that expressed TCRB transcripts were what got sequenced. Deep immunoSEQ sequencing was applied to naive, central memory and regulatory T cell samples, giving an average of roughly 3.5 million total reads per sample. Sorted cells were lysed in RLT buffer and RNA was extracted with DNase-treated RNeasy Micro or Mini kits, depending on cell number. Each cell subset was processed on its own to prevent cross-contamination, while patient and healthy donor samples were processed together. The immunoSEQ multiplex PCR was used to amplify TCRB sequences from cDNA, generating 87-bp fragments that spanned the CDR3 region. Sequencing of the amplicons was performed on the Illumina HiSeq platform. As for the authors' bioinformatics: Synthetic template baselines were used to correct PCR bias computationally, reads within Hamming distance 2 were collapsed together, and singletons that could not be merged were discarded. By aligning reads against IMGT, V, D and J genes, CDR3 length, and insertions or deletions at six rearrangement sites were assigned. Clonotype counts were normalized to sorted cell number within each subset before computing true diversity and Gini coefficients with the tcR R package. The overlap coefficient, calculated on TCRB nucleotide sequences, was used to quantify repertoire sharing. As a proxy for the pre-selection repertoire, out-of-frame TCRB sequences from naive cells were analyzed. TCRdb took over this immuneACCESS table, retaining in-frame rearrangements with V and J assigned. Such tables are incomplete; in checked studies, under half of the missing clones stem from an unresolved V gene, and the remainder is unexplained. That table is the source of V, J and clone size, and D and trimming were worked out from the DNA. The sample table records 900,000 or so clones; roughly 15% of these occur just once. The biggest ten clones account for around 0.02% of the sample.

The sequenced material came from naive CD4+ T cells from blood. Interpreted using the paper, the cell subset or site label stands for: true naive CD4+ T cells. Recombination joined TRBV10-3 with TRBJ2-5, and TRBD2 matches 8 of the central bases. This clonotype was obtained from a woman aged 18-29 years in good health. This receptor carries the CDR3 CAISGTSTETQYF. The DNA sequence reads TGTGCCATCAGTGGGACTAGCACAGAGACCCAGTACTTC.